The 4 T cell receptor beta chains below all came from one sample that was sequenced in a study of vaccination effects on CD4 cells after COVID-19 (dated 2022 in TCRdb). Libraries were built with the immunoSEQ multiplex PCR assay. TCRdb stores this immuneACCESS table with in-frame sequences only. Part of the clones is absent; in the studies checked, under half of the shortfall reflects unresolved V genes, and no reason is known for the rest. The sample records about 81,000 clones, roughly 80% of which are singletons. The ten largest make up over 0.95% of the sample. In the ViraFEST assay, PBMC were stimulated with viral peptide pools, and TCR sequencing was then used to find antigen-specific CD4+ T cell clonotypes based on their expansion. After around ten days of culture, CD4+ T cells were isolated with the EasySep CD4+ T cell isolation kit. Each participant received two doses of an mRNA SARS-CoV-2 vaccine, either BNT162b2 or mRNA-1273.

Which antigens these TCRs recognize remains unknown. Specimen: CD4+ T cells from PBMCs cultured with HCoV-OC43 spike peptides, collected after COVID-19 vaccination. The cell subset or site label for this specimen denotes: HCoV-OC43 spike overlapping peptide pool stimulation. The receptor source for this set is a human donor who received a COVID-19 vaccine.

This clone was observed once. This chain links TRBV6-5 with TRBJ1-1; the match to TRBD1 covers 8 bases. With 6 bases clipped from V and 6 bases from J, the junction kept 9 bases outside the gene matches. The CDR3 totals 14 residues. Germline CDR1 MNHEY, CDR2 SVGAGI. CDR3 DNA: TGTGCCAGCAGCTTCGGACAGGGTGGGGCTGAAGCTTTCTTT. It yields the protein CASSFGQGGAEAFF.

This rearrangement joins TRBV12-1 to TRBJ2-1. TRBV12-1 is flagged as a pseudogene. This CDR3 is built from 14 residues. The CDR3 spells CASSPGTDYNEQFF. In DNA, the CDR3 is TGTGCCAGCAGCCCTGGGACGGATTACAATGAGCAGTTCTTC.

This clone was recorded once. The chain uses TRBV6-5 and TRBJ2-5; D remains ambiguous. V was pared by 7 bases and J by 1 base, with 13 bases between. The CDR3 totals 14 residues. Germline V lookup: CDR1 MNHEY, CDR2 SVGAGI. DNA of the CDR3: TGTGCCAGCATGAAGAGACTGTTCCAAGAGACCCAGTACTTC. Residues: CASMKRLFQETQYF.

The CDR3 loop is CASSYERGTQYF. In nucleotides, the CDR3 is TGTGCCAGCAGCTACGAAAGGGGGACGCAGTATTTT. The chain has TRBV6-5 and TRBJ2-3; the D gene is possibly TRBD1 (6 bases). The CDR3 runs 12 residues. Germline assignment: CDR1 MNHEY and CDR2 SVGAGI. V lost 6 bases and J lost 9, with 13 bases in between.